Sequencing of this T cell receptor beta chain was carried out in a study of cytomegalovirus exposure and HLA in healthy donors. Germline CDR1 is SGDLS and CDR2 is YYNGEE. The CDR3 contains 16 residues. Losses at the gene ends were 2 bases for V and 2 bases for J; bases not matched to a gene: 10. Primers: 60 Vbeta forward and 13 Jbeta reverse. This table comes from immunoSEQ multiplex PCR, and its TCRdb copy is limited to in-frame clones, with some not included. Among some 130,000 clones, roughly 78% were seen once, and the ten largest hold around 7%. A note on this clone: Its antigen is not identified.

Overall study findings and caveats: An observed cluster of highly shared sequence variants was recorded as a likely sequencing artifact. Previously analyzed data showed that most TCR beta V segments were productive at a frequency of about 87% or about 30%. In a later analysis, an Asian-associated ancestry cluster reportedly showed fewer N-insertions than the approximately 640-donor mean. Using a false discovery rate of 0.05, a later analysis showed that 16,951 TCR beta sequences were associated with HLA alleles.

The TCR comes from a man aged 40-49 years in good health and CMV-seropositive. The chain joins TRBV9 to TRBJ2-7; 7 nucleotides match TRBD1. The source material was PBMCs. The CDR3 loop is CASSVTAGTETYEQYF. The CDR3 DNA reads TGTGCCAGCAGCGTGACGGCCGGGACAGAGACCTACGAGCAGTACTTC.